This T cell receptor (beta chain) was observed in a study of molecular identifiers for immune sequencing clone quantification. Study-wide context: Five aliquots were made in replicates from the RNA of 20,000 or 100,000 naive CD8 cells, and four were sequenced.

Naive CD8 libraries came from roughly 20,000 to 1,000,000 sorted cells with 10%, 30% or 50% RNA. Sorted naive CD8 T cells were those defined as CD8+CD4-CCR7+CD45RA+. This clonotype was observed a handful of times. Its antigen remains unknown. General observations from the study: About a million naive cells reportedly did not prevent detection of spiked Jurkat TCR RNA from one cell.

Via MiXCR, TCRdb re-called the PCR reads, giving one row per CDR3 protein. The sample records hundreds of thousands of distinct CDR3 sequences, about 25% being singletons. This CDR3 has 14 amino acids. The V end was cut by 4 bases, the J end by 0 bases, with 10 bases between. Germline V CDR1 and CDR2: SGHNT, YYREEE (reference sequence). This clonotype originated in a human donor in good health. Some libraries in this study had Jurkat cell RNA spiked in. The chain combines TRBV5-4 with TRBJ1-1; D uncertain. Sequenced: naive CD8+ T cells from blood, with Jurkat cell RNA spiked in. Subset specified: FACS-sorted CD8+CD4-CCR7+CD45RA+ naive T cells. DNA of the CDR3: TGTGCCAGCAGCCGGGAACCAATGAACACTGAAGCTTTCTTT. Residues: CASSREPMNTEAFF.